This entry is about one T cell receptor beta chain. Using immunoSEQ multiplex PCR, the repertoire was profiled, and TCRdb retains in-frame clones only, with some absent. This table holds about 87,000 clones, roughly 95% found once. Germline CDR1 is SGHTA and CDR2 is FQGNSA. The CDR3 totals 14 residues. V lost 5 bases to trimming and J lost 0 bases, with 10 bases between them. This sample was taken from a study of T cell changes during pregnancy in multiple sclerosis. The gene calls are TRBV7-2 and TRBJ1-1; D is undetermined. This specimen consisted of peripheral blood, obtained in the third trimester of pregnancy. This clonotype was sampled from a female donor in good health, enrolled as a control in a pregnancy study. The CDR3 is CASSPSRVNTEAFF. The CDR3 DNA reads TGTGCCAGCAGCCCCTCCCGCGTGAACACTGAAGCTTTCTTT.